This T cell receptor beta chain was recovered during a study of post-analysis software for immune sequencing data. Overall study results and limits: Relative to controls, patients had 4 or 5 TRBV segments at higher frequency, with TRBV5-6, TRBV5-1 and TRBV20-1 among these. Relative to controls, patients with multiple sclerosis showed significantly lower normalized Chao1 diversity. F measure showed strong co-clustering of same-batch samples.

Sequencing libraries made from TCR beta cDNA carried unique molecular identifiers. T cells numbering 1 to 10 million yielded 450,000 to 500,000 cDNA molecules. TCRdb called the PCR reads again in MiXCR, with one record for every CDR3 protein. The sample holds about 380,000 distinct CDR3 sequences, less than 40% seen once. The table lists this clonotype with a few counts. Its matching antigen is unknown. Germline CDR1 and CDR2: SEHNR and FQNEAQ (reference sequence). The V end lost 4 bases, the J end lost 8 bases, and 14 bases lay between the germline ends. The length of the CDR3 is 13 residues. Specimen: blood. This chain joins TRBV7-9 and TRBJ1-2; D not resolved. The clonotype originates from a girl aged 5-17 years with multiple sclerosis. The CDR3 is CASSSELGEGYTF. CDR3 nucleotide sequence: TGTGCCAGCAGCTCCGAATTGGGTGAGGGCTACACCTTC.